This TCR beta chain derives from a study of molecular identifiers for immune sequencing clone quantification. Study-level points and caveats: In naive cells, clones above 20 RNA copies held under 1% of molecules, whereas in effector cells they held over 98%.

TCRdb recomputed calls from the PCR reads with MiXCR, one row per CDR3 protein. The sample yields more than 450,000 distinct CDR3 sequences, about a fifth seen once. This CDR3 has 15 residues. Germline assignment: CDR1 SGDLS and CDR2 YYNGEE. V shed 0 bases and J shed 2 bases, with 10 bases lying between them. Worth noting for this clonotype: Its antigen is not identified.

The sequencing input was naive CD8+ T cells from blood, with Jurkat cell RNA spiked in. Noted subset: FACS-sorted CD8+CD4-CCR7+CD45RA+ naive T cells. The source is a human donor in good health. Some libraries in this study had Jurkat cell RNA spiked in. The V call is TRBV9, the J call TRBJ2-3, with unresolved D. In nucleotides, the CDR3 is TGTGCCAGCAGCGTAGCTTTCCTGAACACAGATACGCAGTATTTT. This codes for CASSVAFLNTDTQYF.